The 3 T cell receptor beta chains listed next were all sequenced from one sample in a study of blood T cell repertoires in COVID-19. TCRdb's table, derived via immunoSEQ multiplex PCR, lists solely in-frame clones and lacks some. The sample records a few hundred thousand clones, less than 90% being singletons. Sequencing was carried out using peripheral blood. The receptor set was obtained from a woman aged 50 to 65 with acute or convalescent COVID-19.

The chain combines TRBV2 with TRBJ2-1; 10 nucleotides agree with TRBD2. The CDR3 length is 15 residues. The V gene end was trimmed by 10 bases and the J gene end by 4 bases; junction bases not matched to a gene: 10. Germline-derived CDR1 and CDR2 are SNHLY and FYNNEI. CDR3 sequence (DNA): TGTGCCACCGGACTAGCGGCTAGCTTATACAATGAGCAGTTCTTC. Translation gives CATGLAASLYNEQFF.

The chain uses TRBV7-2 and TRBJ1-6; 7 nucleotides agree with TRBD1. V was pared by 4 bases and J by 7 bases, with 7 bases of the junction left unmatched. CDR1 is SGHTA, CDR2 FQGNSA, per germline. The CDR3 is made up of 15 amino acids. CDR3 nucleotides: TGTGCCAGCAGCTCCACCGACAGGGAGAATTCACCCCTCCACTTT. Translation gives CASSSTDRENSPLHF.

This clone was seen a single time. The chain carries TRBV11-2 and TRBJ2-3, with TRBD2 as a possible D gene (6 bases). The CDR3 has 11 amino acids. Germline CDR1 SGHAT, CDR2 FQNNGV. Trimming took 5 bases from V and 10 from J, leaving 10 bases between them. The CDR3 region is CASSQERAQYF. The CDR3 bases are TGTGCCAGCAGCCAGGAGCGGGCGCAGTATTTT.